The 3 T cell receptor beta chains listed next were all sequenced from one sample in a study of T cells in women clearing cervical HPV infection. The assay was immunoSEQ multiplex PCR, and TCRdb's table has in-frame clones only and misses some. With about 26,000 clones in the sample, the ten largest clones hold around 10%. Sequencing input: blood buffy coat. These TCRs come from a woman between 18 and 70 years old with a cervical HPV16 infection that either progressed to CIN3+ or cleared (not recorded which).

In regard to this clone: The CDR3 end is not reached by the read, which stops 3 residues before it; the germline J gene fills it in. The rearrangement links TRBV4-2 to TRBJ2-2, with a tentative D call TRBD1 (6 bases). CDR1 and CDR2 (germline): LGHNA, YNFKEQ. The CDR3 spans 17 residues. V shed 0 bases and J shed 5 bases, with 16 bases lying between them. The DNA read from the CDR3 is TGTGCCAGCAGCCAAGAAGGTGGCAGGGGAAGGACCGGGGAG. Protein sequence: CASSQEGGRGRTGE. The full CDR3 is CASSQEGGRGRTGELFF.

To note about this clone: The read ends 3 residues shy of where the CDR3 ends; the end is completed using the germline J gene. This rearrangement joins TRBV7-9 to TRBJ2-7; D gene unclear. The germline gives CDR1 SEHNR, CDR2 FQNEAQ (reference sequence). This CDR3 region has 12 residues. V lost 1 base to trimming and J lost 6 bases, with 7 bases between them. The sequenced part of the CDR3 DNA is TGTGCCAGCAGCTTAGGCTCTATCGAG. It yields the protein CASSLGSIE. In full, the CDR3 is CASSLGSIEQYF.

As to this clone: The read terminates 3 residues ahead of where the CDR3 ends, so the germline J gene completes it. The chain combines TRBV5-4 with TRBJ1-3, with a weak D call TRBD1 (6 bases). This CDR3 spans 14 amino acids. V lost 4 bases and J lost 0, with 8 bases in between. Germline V gene data show CDR1 as SGHNT and CDR2 as YYREEE (reference sequence). CDR3 residues: CASSARGSGNTIYF. The CDR3 bases that were read are TGTGCCAGCAGCGCCAGGGGCTCTGGAAACACC.